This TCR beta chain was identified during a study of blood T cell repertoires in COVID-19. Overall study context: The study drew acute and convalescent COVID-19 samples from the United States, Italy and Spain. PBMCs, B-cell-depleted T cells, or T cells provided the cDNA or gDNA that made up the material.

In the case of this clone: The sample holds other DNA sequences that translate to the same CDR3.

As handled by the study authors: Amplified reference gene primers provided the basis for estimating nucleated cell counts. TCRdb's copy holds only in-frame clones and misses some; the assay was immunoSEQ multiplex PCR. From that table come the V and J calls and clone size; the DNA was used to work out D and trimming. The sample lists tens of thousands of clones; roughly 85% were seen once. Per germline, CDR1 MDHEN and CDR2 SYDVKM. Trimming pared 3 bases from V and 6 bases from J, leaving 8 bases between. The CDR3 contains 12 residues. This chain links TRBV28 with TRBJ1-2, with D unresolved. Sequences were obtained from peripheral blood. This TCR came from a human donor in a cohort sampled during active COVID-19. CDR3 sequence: CASSLAVHGYTF. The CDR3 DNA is TGTGCCAGCAGTTTGGCAGTCCATGGCTACACCTTC.